Listed here are 17 T cell receptor beta chains from one sample, sequenced in a study of early T cells in non-severe SARS-CoV-2 infection. TCRdb reprocessed the 5' RACE reads with MiXCR, giving one entry per CDR3 protein. The repertoire consists of around 57,000 distinct CDR3 sequences, with approximately 5.9% occurring once and the leading ten covering around 3.5%. This specimen consisted of whole blood, obtained at baseline. The receptors were sampled from an adult who was a healthcare worker with PCR-confirmed SARS-CoV-2 infection or an uninfected control (not recorded which).

Ten or more counts support this clonotype. The chain couples TRBV6-5 to TRBJ1-1; D possibly corresponds to TRBD1 (6 bases). Germline V gene lookup returns CDR1 MNHEY and CDR2 SVGAGI. V dropped 6 bases and J dropped 4 bases, with 12 bases sitting between them. This CDR3 contains 13 residues. Here the CDR3 DNA reads TGTGCCAGCAGCCACAGGGAGGGCACTGAAGCTTTCTTT. It is translated as CASSHREGTEAFF.

This clonotype showed up many times. For the CDR3, the DNA is TGCAGTGCTAGAGGACTAGGCGACACCGGGGAGCTGTTTTTT. Protein: CSARGLGDTGELFF. This chain uses TRBV20-1 with TRBJ2-2, with D perhaps TRBD2 (6 bases). This CDR3 region has 14 residues. The V gene's germline CDR1 is DFQATT and CDR2 SNEGSKA (reference sequence). Trimming removed 1 base at V and 3 bases at J, with 9 bases between.

This clonotype has at least ten counts. The chain employs TRBV5-1 and TRBJ2-7, with 7 bases identical to TRBD1. The V gene end was trimmed by 4 bases and the J gene end by 0 bases; junction bases not matched to a gene: 4. CDR3 length: 14 amino acids. Germline V CDR1 and CDR2: SGHRS, YFSETQ. The CDR3 coding sequence is TGCGCCAGCAGCCCCGGGACAGCCTCCTACGAGCAGTACTTC. Translating gives CASSPGTASYEQYF.

Within the sample, this clonotype is medium-sized (0.01 to 0.1%). The chain uses TRBV2 and TRBJ2-2; a possible D gene is TRBD1 (5 bases). V was shortened by 9 bases and J by 0 bases, with 8 bases between the two germline ends. The CDR3 consists of 13 residues. From germline, CDR1 is SNHLY and CDR2 FYNNEI. CDR3 nucleotide sequence: TGTGCCAGGGAGACAGCGAACACCGGGGAGCTGTTTTTT. It yields the protein CARETANTGELFF.

This clonotype appeared many times. The rearrangement joins TRBV6-6 to TRBJ1-1; no clear D gene. Germline V CDR1 and CDR2: MNHNY, SVGAGI (reference sequence). The V end was cut by 2 bases, the J end by 1 base, with 8 bases between. The CDR3 runs to 14 residues. The CDR3: CASSYVPTNTEAFF. The CDR3 nucleotides are TGTGCCAGCAGTTACGTCCCCACGAACACTGAAGCTTTCTTT.

This clonotype was counted ten times or more. This chain links TRBV10-3 with TRBJ2-5; D tentatively fits TRBD1 or TRBD2 (6 bases each). The CDR3 is made up of 13 amino acids. CDR1 and CDR2 from the germline V gene are ENHRY and SYGVKD. V was cut by 8 bases and J by 3 bases, with 13 bases left in between. DNA for the CDR3: TGTGCCATCGGACGGGGGCCCGAAGAGACCCAGTACTTC. Amino acid sequence: CAIGRGPEETQYF.

This clonotype was seen ten or more times. This chain connects TRBV29-1 to TRBJ2-7; a weak D match, TRBD1 (6 bases). The CDR3 sequence is 13 residues long. Germline CDR1 is SQVTM and CDR2 is ANQGSEA. The V end was cut by 3 bases, the J end by 0 bases, with 9 bases between. In DNA form, the CDR3 reads TGCAGCGTTGATGTGGACAGCTCCTACGAGCAGTACTTC. This gives the protein CSVDVDSSYEQYF.

In its sample, this clonotype was seen many times. The chain couples TRBV7-6 to TRBJ2-3, with a tentative D call TRBD2 (6 bases). CDR1 is SGHVS and CDR2 is FNYEAQ in the germline V gene. The CDR3 has 16 residues. Deletions cut 2 bases from V and 1 base from J, with 13 bases between. The CDR3 sequence: CASSLTRDWGTDTQYF. The CDR3 DNA follows: TGTGCCAGCAGCTTAACGAGGGACTGGGGCACAGATACGCAGTATTTT.

There are many counts of this clonotype. The chain employs TRBV7-2 and TRBJ2-7, with unresolved D. V shed 1 base and J shed 2 bases, with 6 bases lying between them. Germline CDR1 is SGHTA and CDR2 is FQGNSA. CDR3 length: 13 amino acids. DNA for the CDR3: TGTGCCAGCAGCTTAGTACGGGCCTACGAGCAGTACTTC. This translates into CASSLVRAYEQYF.

In this sample, this clonotype turned up many times. CDR3 protein: CATTGNYNEQFF. The CDR3 DNA follows: TGTGCCACCACAGGGAACTACAATGAGCAGTTCTTC. This chain connects TRBV24-1 to TRBJ2-1, with a tentative D call TRBD1 (5 bases). Trimming took 8 bases from V and 3 from J, leaving 7 bases between them. Germline loops: CDR1 KGHDR, CDR2 SFDVKD. The CDR3 consists of 12 residues.

This clonotype was counted at least ten times. The chain joins TRBV24-1 to TRBJ2-2; TRBD1 aligns across 10 bases. V lost 9 bases to trimming and J lost 6 bases; unmatched junction nucleotides: 6. The CDR3 has 14 amino acids. Looked up from germline, CDR1 is KGHDR and CDR2 is SFDVKD. CDR3 in amino acids: CATRNGQGAGELFF. CDR3 sequence (DNA): TGTGCCACCCGTAACGGACAGGGGGCCGGGGAGCTGTTTTTT.

The chain has TRBV28 and TRBJ1-6, with D perhaps matching TRBD1 (5 bases). The CDR3 has 17 amino acids. In germline, CDR1 is MDHEN, CDR2 SYDVKM. Trimming removed 5 bases at V and 6 bases at J, with 20 bases between. CDR3 residues: CASSPPRGTAFNSPLHF. CDR3 DNA sequence: TGTGCCAGCAGTCCTCCTCGAGGGACGGCCTTTAATTCACCCCTCCACTTT.

This clonotype was observed a few times. The chain has TRBV20-1 and TRBJ2-1, with 7 bases identical to TRBD2. Germline CDR1 is DFQATT and CDR2 is SNEGSKA (reference sequence). CDR3 length equals 13 residues. The trim removed 3 bases at V and 3 bases at J, leaving 2 bases unmatched. DNA for the CDR3: TGCAGTGCTAGTCGGGAGGTCTACAATGAGCAGTTCTTC. The encoded protein is CSASREVYNEQFF.

This clonotype was observed at least ten times. This chain links TRBV6-4 with TRBJ2-3, with 8 bases aligning to TRBD1. From germline, CDR1 is MRHNA and CDR2 SNTAGT. The V and J ends lost 3 bases and 1 base, in that order; junction bases with no gene match: 0. The CDR3 consists of 14 residues. CDR3 DNA: TGTGCCAGCAGTGAGACAGGGGGCACAGATACGCAGTATTTT. This codes for CASSETGGTDTQYF.

This clonotype showed up many times. In nucleotides, the CDR3 is TGTGCCAGCAGTCCCGGACAGGGAGGAAAGGGCTACACCTTC. Its protein is CASSPGQGGKGYTF. The chain combines TRBV6-1 with TRBJ1-2; TRBD1 agrees at 8 bases. The CDR3 extends over 14 amino acids. The J segment lost 8 bases and the V segment lost 5 bases, leaving 10 bases of the junction unmatched. CDR1 is MNHNS and CDR2 is SASEGT in the germline V gene.

Only a few counts were recorded for this clonotype. This chain joins TRBV20-1 and TRBJ2-1; 12 bases fit TRBD2. Germline V gives CDR1 DFQATT, CDR2 SNEGSKA (reference sequence). V lost 3 bases and J lost 10; bases outside the gene matches: 13. The CDR3 length is 16 residues. The CDR3 region is CSARSPTSGRNSEQFF. CDR3 sequence (DNA): TGCAGTGCTAGGAGCCCTACTAGCGGGAGGAATTCCGAGCAGTTCTTC.

V and J are TRBV19 and TRBJ2-1, with 9 bases that match TRBD1. The ends lost 6 bases at V and 6 bases at J; junction bases unmatched: 6. The CDR3 has 14 amino acids. From germline, CDR1 is LNHDA and CDR2 SQIVND (reference sequence). CDR3 region: CASSEQGARNEQFF. CDR3 nucleotides: TGTGCCAGTAGCGAACAGGGGGCGCGCAATGAGCAGTTCTTC. Full variable domain (remainder filled in from reference TRBV19 and TRBJ2-1): DGGITQSPKYLFRKEGQNVTLSCEQNLNHDAMYWYRQDPGQGLRLIYYSQIVNDFQKGDIAEGYSVSREKKESFPLTVTSAQKNPTAFYLCASSEQGARNEQFFGPGTRLTVL.